The 4 T cell receptor beta chains reported below all come from one sample, sequenced in a study of cytomegalovirus exposure and HLA in healthy donors. The PCR was carried out with 60 Vbeta primers and 13 Jbeta primers. This table comes from immunoSEQ multiplex PCR, and its TCRdb copy is limited to in-frame clones, with some not included. Among fewer than 250,000 clones listed, less than 85% were seen once. The material sequenced was PBMCs. The origin of the receptors is a man aged 18 to 29 in good health and CMV-seronegative.

V gene TRBV6-1 combines with J gene TRBJ2-7, with 12 bases identical to TRBD2. The CDR3 spans 15 residues. Germline lookup yields CDR1 MNHNS and CDR2 SASEGT. The junction had 6 bases not matched to a gene; V was cut back by 2 bases and J by 7 bases. In nucleotides, the CDR3 is TGTGCCAGCAGTGAACTAGCGGGAGGGCCTGGGGAGCAGTACTTC. Its protein product is CASSELAGGPGEQYF.

The chain links TRBV11-2 to TRBJ2-5; a weak D match, TRBD2 (5 bases). The CDR3 length is 14 residues. CDR1 SGHAT and CDR2 FQNNGV come from the germline V gene. V lost 2 bases and J lost 1, with 8 bases in between. The CDR3, as DNA: TGTGCCAGCAGCTTAAGGGCGGGCCAAGAGACCCAGTACTTC. Translated: CASSLRAGQETQYF.

The chain uses TRBV2 and TRBJ1-5; 12 nucleotides agree with TRBD1. The CDR3 runs to 15 residues. In germline, CDR1 is SNHLY, CDR2 FYNNEI. V lost 6 bases and J lost 4; bases outside the gene matches: 4. CDR3 loop: CASSQGQGANQPQHF. CDR3 bases: TGTGCCAGCAGCCAGGGACAGGGGGCAAATCAGCCCCAGCATTTT.

CDR3 amino acids: CASSPGGVNTQYF. CDR3 sequence (DNA): TGTGCCAGCAGCCCCGGGGGGGTCAATACGCAGTATTTT. This chain connects TRBV7-2 to TRBJ2-3, with 8 nucleotides matching TRBD2. This CDR3 contains 13 residues. Germline V gene lookup returns CDR1 SGHTA and CDR2 FQGNSA. Losses at the gene ends were 5 bases for V and 7 bases for J; bases not matched to a gene: 5.